This T cell receptor (beta chain) was captured by sequencing in a study of tumor-infiltrating lymphocytes in localized non-small cell lung cancer. Study-level information: Several tumor histologies, both smoking statuses, and some post-neoadjuvant chemotherapy samples were included.

Only in-frame clones appear in the TCRdb table, and some are missing; sequencing was by immunoSEQ multiplex PCR. The sample includes 6,500 to 8,000 clones, roughly four fifths of them seen just once. The V gene end was trimmed by 5 bases and the J gene end by 3 bases; junction bases not matched to a gene: 11. There are 16 residues in the CDR3. Germline-derived CDR1 and CDR2 are MRHNA and SNTAGT. The chain uses TRBV6-4 and TRBJ2-3; 7 bases agree with TRBD2. Sequencing used uninvolved lung tissue not adjacent to the tumor. The source is a human donor with non-small cell lung cancer. The DNA of the CDR3 is TGTGCCAGCAGTCCCGCGGGACTAAGTTTGACAGATACGCAGTATTTT. Amino acids: CASSPAGLSLTDTQYF.